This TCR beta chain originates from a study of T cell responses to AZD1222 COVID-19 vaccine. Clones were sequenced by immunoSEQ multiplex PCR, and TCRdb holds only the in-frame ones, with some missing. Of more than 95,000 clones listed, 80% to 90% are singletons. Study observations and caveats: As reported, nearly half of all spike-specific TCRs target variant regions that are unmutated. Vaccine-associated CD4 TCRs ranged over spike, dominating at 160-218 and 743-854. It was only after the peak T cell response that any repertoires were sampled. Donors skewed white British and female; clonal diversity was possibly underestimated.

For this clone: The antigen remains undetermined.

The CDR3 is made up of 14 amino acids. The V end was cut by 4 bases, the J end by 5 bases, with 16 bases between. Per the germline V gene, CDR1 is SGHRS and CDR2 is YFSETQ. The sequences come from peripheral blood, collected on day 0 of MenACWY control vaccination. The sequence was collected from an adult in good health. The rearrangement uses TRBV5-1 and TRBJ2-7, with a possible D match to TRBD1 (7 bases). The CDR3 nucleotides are TGCGCCAGCAGCCTAGGGGGCGGGGAAGACGAGCAGTACTTC. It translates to CASSLGGGEDEQYF.